These 26 T cell receptor beta chains were sequenced from one sample in a study of CD8 T cells in Susac syndrome. RNA amounts of about 0.5 to 1 ug underwent reverse transcription with random hexamers. MiXCR, run by TCRdb on the immunoSEQ multiplex PCR reads, gives a single entry per CDR3 protein. The profile covers more than 150,000 distinct CDR3 sequences, with about 96% appearing a single time and 0.1% to 0.15% taken by the ten largest. Sequencing was performed on CD4+ T cells from PBMCs. These receptors originate from a human donor with Susac syndrome.

This chain links TRBV3-1 with TRBJ2-5; 13 bases are shared with TRBD2. The junction had 0 bases not matched to a gene; V was cut back by 1 base and J by 1 base. This CDR3 has 16 amino acids. From germline, CDR1 is LGHDT and CDR2 YNNKEL (reference sequence). CDR3 coding DNA: TGTGCCAGCAGCCAAGGACTAGCGGGGGGCCAAGAGACCCAGTACTTC. Translation: CASSQGLAGGQETQYF.

CDR3 loop: CASSLGQGNQPQHF. CDR3 nucleotides: TGTGCCAGCTCCCTCGGACAGGGGAATCAGCCCCAGCATTTT. The rearrangement uses TRBV18 and TRBJ1-5; 9 nucleotides line up with TRBD1. V was pared by 6 bases and J by 4 bases, with 4 bases of the junction left unmatched. Per the germline V gene, CDR1 is KGHSH and CDR2 is LQKENI. The CDR3 sequence is 14 residues long. Drawing the rest from reference TRBV18 and TRBJ1-5, the complete variable domain is NAGVMQNPRHLVRRRGQEARLRCSPMKGHSHVYWYRQLPEEGLKFMVYLQKENIIDESGMPKERFSAEFPKEGPSILRIQQVVRGDSAAYFCASSLGQGNQPQHFGDGTRLSIL.

The V gene is TRBV2, the J gene TRBJ1-5, with D tentatively TRBD1 (6 bases). Between the trimmed V and J ends, which lost 3 bases and 4 bases, there was a span of 10 bases. CDR1 and CDR2 from the germline V gene are SNHLY and FYNNEI. The CDR3 spans 14 residues. The CDR3 loop reads CASSDRQGNQPQHF. The DNA for the CDR3 is TGTGCCAGCAGTGATCGCCAGGGGAATCAGCCCCAGCATTTT.

The V gene is TRBV5-8, the J gene TRBJ2-1; 8 bases fit TRBD1. Germline V gene sequence: CDR1 SGHTS, CDR2 YDEGEE. The V segment lost 7 bases and the J segment 12 bases; nucleotides outside the gene matches: 15. The CDR3 length is 14 residues. The CDR3 protein is CASAGQGGKVRQFF. CDR3 sequence (DNA): TGTGCCAGCGCCGGACAGGGCGGTAAAGTTCGGCAGTTCTTC.

This CDR3 is CASSSGASYEQYF. CDR3 bases: TGTGCCAGCAGCTCCGGGGCCTCCTACGAGCAGTACTTC. The V call is TRBV5-4, the J call TRBJ2-7; possibly TRBD1 or TRBD2 for D (5 bases each). This CDR3 has 13 residues. CDR1 is SGHNT, CDR2 YYREEE, per germline (reference sequence). V was shortened by 3 bases and J by 0 bases, with 7 bases between the two germline ends.

The chain recombines TRBV11-2 with TRBJ2-3, with 11 bases aligning to TRBD2. The CDR3 totals 16 residues. Germline lookup yields CDR1 SGHAT and CDR2 FQNNGV. V trimming: 3 bases; J trimming: 1 base; junction bases outside the gene matches: 3. The CDR3 sequence is CASSFTSGGGTDTQYF. The CDR3 DNA reads TGTGCCAGCAGCTTTACTAGCGGGGGCGGCACAGATACGCAGTATTTT.

The V and J genes are TRBV24-1 and TRBJ2-3, with 7 bases lining up with TRBD1. Germline values: CDR1 KGHDR, CDR2 SFDVKD. This CDR3 spans 15 amino acids. Trimming at V came to 3 bases and at J to 0 bases, leaving 2 bases not matched to a gene. The CDR3 nucleotides are TGTGCCACCAGTGATGGGACAGCTAGCACAGATACGCAGTATTTT. Translation: CATSDGTASTDTQYF.

The chain recombines TRBV27 with TRBJ2-5; D is ambiguous. V was clipped by 6 bases and J by 1 base, with 6 bases between them. The CDR3 is 12 residues long. The V gene's germline CDR1 is MNHEY and CDR2 SMNVEV (reference sequence). The CDR3 nucleotides read TGTGCCAGCAGGGGCAGCCAAGAGACCCAGTACTTC. Translated, it gives CASRGSQETQYF.

This clonotype was seen only once. In DNA, the CDR3 is TGTGCCAGCAGTTTCCCCGGGGGGGGTCGGGAGCAGTACTTC. Amino acids: CASSFPGGGREQYF. V is TRBV12-3 or TRBV12-4 and J is TRBJ2-7; 8 nucleotides line up with TRBD2. V was pared by 3 bases and J by 7 bases, with 8 bases of the junction left unmatched. The CDR3 has 14 residues.

This sequence joins TRBV16 and TRBJ1-1; D remains unclear. V lost 0 bases and J 2 bases, leaving 7 bases between the germline ends. The length of the CDR3 is 14 residues. Germline V gene sequence: CDR1 KGHSY, CDR2 FQNENV. DNA for the CDR3: TGTGCCAGCAGCCAATCCAATACAAACACTGAAGCTTTCTTT. It encodes CASSQSNTNTEAFF.

The chain employs TRBV6-5 and TRBJ2-2, with 8 positions matching TRBD1. Germline CDR1 reads MNHEY; CDR2 reads SVGAGI. The V and J ends lost 5 bases and 6 bases, in that order; junction bases with no gene match: 8. The CDR3 is 15 residues long. CDR3 DNA sequence: TGTGCCAGCAGTCCGACAGGGGTTTTCGCCGGGGAGCTGTTTTTT. Translation gives CASSPTGVFAGELFF.

V is TRBV5-1 and J is TRBJ2-5, with D maybe TRBD2 (6 bases). Germline V gene sequence: CDR1 SGHRS, CDR2 YFSETQ. The V gene lost 4 bases and the J gene lost 3 bases, with 13 bases spanning the gap. This CDR3 contains 14 residues. Written as DNA, the CDR3 is TGCGCCAGCAGCGCTGGGACTTCGAAAGAGACCCAGTACTTC. This translates into CASSAGTSKETQYF.

The gene calls are TRBV5-6 and TRBJ1-2; a weak D match, TRBD1 (5 bases). Trimming took 4 bases from V and 0 from J, leaving 13 bases between them. CDR3 length: 15 residues. Germline V CDR1 and CDR2: SGHDT, YYEEEE. CDR3 region: CASSLRDAANYGYTF. CDR3 in DNA: TGTGCCAGCAGCCTCCGGGACGCCGCTAACTATGGCTACACCTTC.

This sequence joins TRBV6-5 and TRBJ1-2, with D tentatively TRBD1 (5 bases). The germline V gene has CDR1 MNHEY and CDR2 SVGAGI. This CDR3 is 16 amino acids long. V was clipped by 2 bases and J by 8 bases, with 21 bases between them. In nucleotides, the CDR3 is TGTGCCAGCAGTTACGTGGGGGGTACGATGGCCGTGGGCTACACCTTC. It is translated as CASSYVGGTMAVGYTF.

This clonotype has a single count. The chain couples TRBV11-2 to TRBJ2-5; D call uncertain. CDR3 length: 12 amino acids. V lost 8 bases and J lost 3, with 10 bases in between. Germline CDR1 SGHAT, CDR2 FQNNGV. CDR3 in DNA: TGTGCCAGCCAGGCTAACGAAGAGACCCAGTACTTC. This gives the protein CASQANEETQYF.

The chain employs TRBV3-1 and TRBJ1-1; TRBD1 might be the D (5 bases). Germline V gene sequence: CDR1 LGHDT, CDR2 YNNKEL (reference sequence). V was pared by 6 bases and J by 3 bases, with 11 bases between. The CDR3 extends over 13 amino acids. This chain's CDR3 is CASSLQEDTEAFF. In DNA form, the CDR3 reads TGTGCCAGCAGTCTACAGGAGGACACTGAAGCTTTCTTT.

The chain couples TRBV29-1 to TRBJ2-1; TRBD1 agrees at 10 bases. The V segment lost 4 bases and the J segment 4 bases; nucleotides outside the gene matches: 7. CDR3 length: 15 residues. The germline V gene has CDR1 SQVTM and CDR2 ANQGSEA. The CDR3 bases are TGCAGCGTTGTAGCGGGACAGGGGTTGTACAATGAGCAGTTCTTC. It encodes CSVVAGQGLYNEQFF.

This sequence joins TRBV15 and TRBJ1-4; TRBD1 aligns across 8 bases. Germline CDR1 LNHNV, CDR2 YYDKDF (reference sequence). V gave up 0 bases and J gave up 3 bases; unmatched junction bases: 12. The length of the CDR3 is 19 residues. CDR3 loop: CATSREAGQGSLANEKLFF. As DNA, the CDR3 is TGTGCCACCAGCAGAGAAGCAGGACAGGGATCGTTGGCTAATGAAAAACTGTTTTTT. Using reference TRBV15 and TRBJ1-4 for the parts outside the CDR3, the full variable domain is DAMVIQNPRYQVTQFGKPVTLSCSQTLNHNVMYWYQQKSSQAPKLLFHYYDKDFNNEADTPDNFQSRRPNTSFCFLDIRSPGLGDTAMYLCATSREAGQGSLANEKLFFGSGTQLSVL.

The chain combines TRBV20-1 with TRBJ2-1, with 9 bases lining up with TRBD2. Trimming removed 4 bases from V and 4 bases from J; junction bases left unmatched: 11. The germline gives CDR1 DFQATT, CDR2 SNEGSKA (reference sequence). The CDR3 length is 16 residues. As DNA, the CDR3 is TGCAGTGCTATGTCCTCTAGGACTAGCGTGTACAATGAGCAGTTCTTC. Protein: CSAMSSRTSVYNEQFF.

The chain joins TRBV7-8 to TRBJ2-5; D not certain. This CDR3 has 13 residues. Germline CDR1 is SGHVS and CDR2 is FQNEAQ. V was clipped by 7 bases and J by 1 base, with 10 bases between them. CDR3 sequence (DNA): TGTGCCAGCAACTTGGGCGGCCAAGAGACCCAGTACTTC. Residues: CASNLGGQETQYF.

The rearrangement joins TRBV19 to TRBJ1-2; no clear D. V lost 5 bases and J lost 5, with 12 bases in between. CDR3 length: 13 amino acids. Germline V gene data show CDR1 as LNHDA and CDR2 as SQIVND (reference sequence). The CDR3 sequence is CASSPSTGYGYTF. The DNA for the CDR3 is TGTGCCAGTAGTCCTTCAACGGGTTATGGCTACACCTTC.

The CDR3 protein is CSPSLGDLRETQYF. As DNA, the CDR3 is TGCAGTCCGAGCCTGGGGGACCTCCGGGAGACCCAGTACTTC. The rearrangement joins TRBV20-1 to TRBJ2-5; D might be TRBD1 or TRBD2, each matching 5 bases. The CDR3 length is 14 residues. Germline CDR1 DFQATT, CDR2 SNEGSKA (reference sequence). V dropped 8 bases and J dropped 5 bases, with 21 bases sitting between them.

V usage is TRBV4-3 and J usage is TRBJ2-2; no clear D. The germline V gene encodes CDR1 LGHNA and CDR2 YSLEER. The CDR3 is 19 residues long. Trimming cost V 0 bases and J 0 bases, with 17 bases left between them. CDR3 DNA sequence: TGCGCCAGCAGCCAAGATCACCCCCTTACAAGACCGAACACCGGGGAGCTGTTTTTT. Its protein product is CASSQDHPLTRPNTGELFF.

The rearrangement joins TRBV7-2 to TRBJ2-1; 8 bases align to TRBD1. J gave up 0 bases and V 3 bases, and 10 bases lay outside the gene matches. Germline-derived CDR1 and CDR2 are SGHTA and FQGNSA. This CDR3 has 18 residues. CDR3 sequence reads: CASSFRQGALSSYNEQFF. DNA for the CDR3: TGTGCCAGCAGCTTCCGTCAGGGGGCATTAAGCTCCTACAATGAGCAGTTCTTC.

The V call is TRBV11-2, the J call TRBJ2-2; D not resolved. Trimming took 4 bases from V and 0 from J, leaving 21 bases between them. The CDR3 is 19 residues long. Germline V gene sequence: CDR1 SGHAT, CDR2 FQNNGV. The CDR3 coding sequence is TGTGCCAGCAGCTCACCCCCATTGTTCGAGTCCGCGAACACCGGGGAGCTGTTTTTT. Translated, it gives CASSSPPLFESANTGELFF.

This clonotype was detected once. This chain uses TRBV7-9 with TRBJ2-1; TRBD1 is a possible D gene (6 bases). The CDR3 contains 14 residues. CDR1 SEHNR and CDR2 FQNEAQ come from the germline V gene (reference sequence). Trimming left V 5 bases short and J 5 bases short, with 13 bases between. CDR3 in DNA: TGTGCCAGCAGCCAGGGACACAGGAACAATGAGCAGTTCTTC. This gives the protein CASSQGHRNNEQFF. Variable domain in full (rest from reference TRBV7-9 and TRBJ2-1): DTGVSQNPRHKITKRGQNVTFRCDPISEHNRLYWYRQTLGQGPEFLTYFQNEAQLEKSRLLSDRFSAERPKGSFSTLEIQRTEQGDSAMYLCASSQGHRNNEQFFGPGTRLTVL.